This entry lists 9 T cell receptor beta chains sequenced from one sample in a study of shared clonotypes between healthy human individuals. Sequenced by immunoSEQ multiplex PCR; TCRdb stores in-frame clones only, minus some. The sample has about 2.3 million clones; 80% to 95% are singletons. The source material was naive CD4+ T cells from PBMCs. The subset: CD45RA+ positively selected. The source of these receptors is a man between 18 and 29 years old in good health. Some clones in this sample may be carry-over from other donors' samples.

This sequence joins TRBV7-3 and TRBJ2-6, with a weak D call TRBD2 (6 bases). This CDR3 comprises 11 residues. The V and J ends lost 5 bases and 12 bases respectively, with 8 bases between them. Germline V CDR1 and CDR2: SGHTA, FQGTGA. CDR3 protein: CASSLGGVLTF. The CDR3 nucleotides are TGTGCCAGCAGCCTGGGGGGCGTCCTGACTTTC.

Notes on this clone: At one of its ends the junction is not consistent with the germline gene, which may arise from a read error. The chain links TRBV20-1 to TRBJ2-1; a weak D match, TRBD2 (5 bases). Germline values: CDR1 DFQATT, CDR2 SNEGSKA (reference sequence). The CDR3 covers 11 residues. The CDR3 region has the DNA TGCAGTGCTAGAACGGGGTCAATCGGGGTCTTC. Its translation is CSARTGSIGVF.

This chain connects TRBV18 to TRBJ2-1, with 8 bases fitting TRBD1. V lost 5 bases, J lost 10 bases, and 7 bases stayed unmatched. The CDR3 covers 13 residues. Germline V CDR1 and CDR2: KGHSH, LQKENI. The chain's CDR3 is CASSDGTGREQFF. The DNA for the CDR3 is TGTGCCAGCTCAGACGGGACAGGTCGCGAGCAGTTCTTC. Full variable domain (rest looked up from reference TRBV18 and TRBJ2-1): NAGVMQNPRHLVRRRGQEARLRCSPMKGHSHVYWYRQLPEEGLKFMVYLQKENIIDESGMPKERFSAEFPKEGPSILRIQQVVRGDSAAYFCASSDGTGREQFFGPGTRLTVL.

This clone was counted a few times. The chain recombines TRBV7-9 with TRBJ1-5, with 7 bases identical to TRBD1. The CDR3 consists of 15 residues. Per germline, CDR1 SEHNR and CDR2 FQNEAQ (reference sequence). After removal of 5 bases from V and 9 bases from J, the junction contained 13 bases not matched to a gene. The CDR3 sequence: CASSPADRPSGPQHF. DNA for the CDR3: TGTGCCAGCAGCCCAGCGGACAGGCCCAGTGGGCCCCAGCATTTT.

The chain has TRBV7-2 and TRBJ2-7, with D possibly TRBD2 on 5 matching bases. V gave up 4 bases and J gave up 3 bases, with 13 bases separating them. This CDR3 comprises 14 residues. CDR1 is SGHTA, CDR2 FQGNSA, per germline. The CDR3 protein is CASSSSLASYEQYF. In nucleotides, the CDR3 is TGTGCCAGCAGCTCCTCCCTAGCCAGCTACGAGCAGTACTTC.

The V and J genes are TRBV5-1 and TRBJ2-1, with a weak D call TRBD2 (6 bases). This CDR3 is 14 amino acids long. CDR1 and CDR2 (germline): SGHRS, YFSETQ. Trimming took off 3 bases at V and 4 bases at J, with 11 bases between the two ends. This chain's CDR3 is CASSYGSVYNEQFF. Here the CDR3 DNA reads TGCGCCAGCAGCTACGGGAGTGTTTACAATGAGCAGTTCTTC.

V and J are TRBV9 and TRBJ1-3; D unclear. From germline, CDR1 is SGDLS and CDR2 YYNGEE. V was cut by 0 bases and J by 4 bases, with 8 bases left in between. CDR3 length: 14 residues. CDR3 sequence: CASSVAGEGNTIYF. CDR3 DNA: TGTGCCAGCAGCGTAGCCGGGGAAGGAAACACCATATATTTT.

The genes are TRBV5-1 and TRBJ2-2; unclear D gene. CDR1 is SGHRS and CDR2 is YFSETQ in the germline V gene. Trimming shortened V by 0 bases and J by 7 bases, and 13 bases separated the two germline ends. The CDR3 runs to 15 residues. CDR3 protein: CASSLGLVENGELFF. The CDR3 DNA is TGCGCCAGCAGCTTGGGTCTAGTCGAGAACGGGGAGCTGTTTTTT.

V usage is TRBV28 and J usage is TRBJ2-7; TRBD2 aligns across 8 bases. The CDR3 is made up of 14 amino acids. Germline V gives CDR1 MDHEN, CDR2 SYDVKM. V was pared by 6 bases and J by 6 bases, with 10 bases of the junction left unmatched. The CDR3 here is CASSLAGSNTEQYF. The DNA of the CDR3 is TGTGCCAGCAGCTTAGCGGGATCCAACACCGAGCAGTACTTC.